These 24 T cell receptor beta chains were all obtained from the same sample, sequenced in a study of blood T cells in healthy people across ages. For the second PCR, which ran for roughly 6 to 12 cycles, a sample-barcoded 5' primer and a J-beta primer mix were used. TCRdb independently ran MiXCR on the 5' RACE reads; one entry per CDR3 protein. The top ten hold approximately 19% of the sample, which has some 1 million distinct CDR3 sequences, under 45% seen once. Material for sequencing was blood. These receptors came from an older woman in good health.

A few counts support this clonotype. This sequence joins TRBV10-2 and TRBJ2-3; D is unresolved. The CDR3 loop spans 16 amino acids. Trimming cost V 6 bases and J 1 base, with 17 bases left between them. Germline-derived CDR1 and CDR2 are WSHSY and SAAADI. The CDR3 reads CASSPATWYGTDTQYF. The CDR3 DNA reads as TGCGCCAGCAGCCCCGCGACCTGGTATGGCACAGATACGCAGTATTTT.

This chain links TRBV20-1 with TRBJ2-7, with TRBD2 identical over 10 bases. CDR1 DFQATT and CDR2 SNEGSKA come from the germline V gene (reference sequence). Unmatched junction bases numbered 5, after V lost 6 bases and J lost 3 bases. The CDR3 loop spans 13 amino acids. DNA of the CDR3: TGCAGTGCCAGGAGGACTAGCGGCTACGAGCAGTACTTC. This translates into CSARRTSGYEQYF.

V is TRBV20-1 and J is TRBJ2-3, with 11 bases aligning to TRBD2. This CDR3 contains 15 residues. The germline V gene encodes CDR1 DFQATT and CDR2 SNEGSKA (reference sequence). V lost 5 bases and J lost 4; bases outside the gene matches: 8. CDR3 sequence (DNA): TGCAGTGCTGGTAATAGCGGGAGGGGTTCAGATACGCAGTATTTT. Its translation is CSAGNSGRGSDTQYF.

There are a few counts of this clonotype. CDR3 residues: CASRPRQGSTDTQYF. DNA for the CDR3: TGTGCCAGCCGCCCGAGGCAGGGAAGCACAGATACGCAGTATTTT. The chain is built from TRBV2 and TRBJ2-3; a weak D match, TRBD1 (5 bases). CDR1 and CDR2 (germline): SNHLY, FYNNEI. Trimming took 8 bases from V and 0 from J, leaving 15 bases between them. The length of the CDR3 is 15 residues.

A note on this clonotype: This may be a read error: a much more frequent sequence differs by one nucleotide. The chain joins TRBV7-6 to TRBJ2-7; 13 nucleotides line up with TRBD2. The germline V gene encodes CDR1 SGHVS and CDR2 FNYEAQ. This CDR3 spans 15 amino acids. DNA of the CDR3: TGTGCCAGCAGCGCCGGGACTAGCGGGACCTACAAGCAGTACTTC. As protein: CASSAGTSGTYKQYF.

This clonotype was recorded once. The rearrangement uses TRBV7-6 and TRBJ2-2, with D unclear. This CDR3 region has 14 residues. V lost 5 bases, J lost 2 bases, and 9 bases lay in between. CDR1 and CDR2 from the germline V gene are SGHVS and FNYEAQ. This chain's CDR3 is CASSVASNTGELFF. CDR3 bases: TGTGCCAGCAGCGTGGCGAGTAACACCGGGGAGCTGTTTTTT.

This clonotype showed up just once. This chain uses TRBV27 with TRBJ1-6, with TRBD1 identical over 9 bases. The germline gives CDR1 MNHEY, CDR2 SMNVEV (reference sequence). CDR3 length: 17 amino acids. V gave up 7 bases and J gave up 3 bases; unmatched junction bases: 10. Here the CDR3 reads CASTTSMTGGYNSPLHF. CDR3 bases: TGTGCCAGCACCACCTCAATGACAGGGGGCTATAATTCACCCCTCCACTTT.

Here the CDR3 DNA reads TGCGCCAGCAGCCAGTTACAGGGAAGTGGCTACACCTTC. This translates into CASSQLQGSGYTF. The rearrangement joins TRBV5-1 to TRBJ1-2; TRBD1 might be the D (6 bases). CDR1 is SGHRS and CDR2 is YFSETQ in the germline V gene. This CDR3 is 13 amino acids long. V lost 4 bases to trimming and J lost 7 bases, with 14 bases between them. Complete variable domain (other parts from reference TRBV5-1 and TRBJ1-2): KAGVTQTPRYLIKTRGQQVTLSCSPISGHRSVSWYQQTPGQGLQFLFEYFSETQRNKGNFPGRFSGRQFSNSRSEMNVSTLELGDSALYLCASSQLQGSGYTFGSGTRLTVV.

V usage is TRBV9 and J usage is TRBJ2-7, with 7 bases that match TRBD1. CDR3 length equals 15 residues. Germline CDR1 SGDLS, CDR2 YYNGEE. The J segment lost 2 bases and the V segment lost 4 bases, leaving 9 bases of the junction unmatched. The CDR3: CASSSDRAGAYEQYF. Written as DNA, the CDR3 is TGTGCCAGCAGCTCCGACAGGGCCGGAGCCTACGAGCAGTACTTC.

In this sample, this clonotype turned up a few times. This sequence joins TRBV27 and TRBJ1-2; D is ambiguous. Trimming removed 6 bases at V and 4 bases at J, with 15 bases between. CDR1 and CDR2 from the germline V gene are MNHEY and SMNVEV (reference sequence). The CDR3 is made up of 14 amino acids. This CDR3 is CASSKGGGLYGYTF. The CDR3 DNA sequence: TGTGCCAGCAGCAAGGGTGGAGGACTCTATGGCTACACCTTC.

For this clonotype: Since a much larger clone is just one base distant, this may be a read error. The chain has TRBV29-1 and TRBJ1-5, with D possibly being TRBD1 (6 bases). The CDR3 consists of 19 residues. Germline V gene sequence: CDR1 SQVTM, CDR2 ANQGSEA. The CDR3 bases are TGCGGCGCCCGGGGACCTTTGGGAAACAGGGATCTCGATAATCAGCCCCAGCATTTT. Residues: CGARGPLGNRDLDNQPQHF.

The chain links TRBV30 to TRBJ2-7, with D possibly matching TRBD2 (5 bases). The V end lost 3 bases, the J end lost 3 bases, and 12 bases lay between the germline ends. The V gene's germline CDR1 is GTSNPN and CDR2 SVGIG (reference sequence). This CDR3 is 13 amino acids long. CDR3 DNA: TGTGCCTGGAGCCGGGGAACTGGCTACGAGCAGTACTTC. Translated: CAWSRGTGYEQYF. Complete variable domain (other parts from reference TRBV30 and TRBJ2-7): SQTIHQWPATLVQPVGSPLSLECTVEGTSNPNLYWYRQAAGRGLQLLFYSVGIGQISSEVPQNLSASRPQDRQFILSSKKLLLSDSGFYLCAWSRGTGYEQYFGPGTRLTVT.

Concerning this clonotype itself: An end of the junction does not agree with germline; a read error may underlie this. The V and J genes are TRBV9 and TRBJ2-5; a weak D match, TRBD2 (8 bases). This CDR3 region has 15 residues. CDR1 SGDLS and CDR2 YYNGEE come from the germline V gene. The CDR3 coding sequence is TGTGCCAGCAGCATCGGGGGGGACAGACAAGCGACCCAGTACTTC. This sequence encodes CASSIGGDRQATQYF. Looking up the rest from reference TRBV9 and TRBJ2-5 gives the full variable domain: DSGVTQTPKHLITATGQRVTLRCSPRSGDLSVYWYQQSLDQGLQFLIQYYNGEERAKGNILERFSAQQFPDLHSELNLSSLELGDSALYFCASSIGGDRQATQYFGPGTRLLVL.

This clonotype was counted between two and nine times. CDR3 region: CASSFSSGRAWETQYF. In DNA, the CDR3 is TGTGCCAGCAGTTTCTCTAGCGGGAGGGCTTGGGAGACCCAGTACTTC. The chain joins TRBV27 to TRBJ2-5; TRBD2 matches at 12 bases. CDR1 MNHEY and CDR2 SMNVEV come from the germline V gene (reference sequence). The V segment lost 3 bases and the J segment 5 bases; nucleotides outside the gene matches: 7. The CDR3 consists of 16 residues.

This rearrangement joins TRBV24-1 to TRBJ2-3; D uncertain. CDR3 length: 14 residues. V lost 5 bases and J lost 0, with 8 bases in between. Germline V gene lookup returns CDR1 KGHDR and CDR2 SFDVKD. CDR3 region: CATSGPASTDTQYF. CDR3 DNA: TGTGCCACCAGTGGTCCCGCTAGCACAGATACGCAGTATTTT.

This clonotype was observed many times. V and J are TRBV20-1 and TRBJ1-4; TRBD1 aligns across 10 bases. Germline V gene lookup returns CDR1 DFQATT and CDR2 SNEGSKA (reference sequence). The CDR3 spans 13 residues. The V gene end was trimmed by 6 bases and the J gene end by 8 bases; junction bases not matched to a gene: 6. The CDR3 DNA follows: TGCAGTGCCACCGGGACAGGGGAAGAAAAACTGTTTTTT. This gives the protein CSATGTGEEKLFF.

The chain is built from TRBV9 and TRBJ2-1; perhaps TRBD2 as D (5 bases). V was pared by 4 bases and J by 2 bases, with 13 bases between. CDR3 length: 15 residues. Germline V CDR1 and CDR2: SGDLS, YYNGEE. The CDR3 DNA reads TGTGCCAGCAGCTCCCGACTAACAACCTACAATGAGCAGTTCTTC. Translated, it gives CASSSRLTTYNEQFF.

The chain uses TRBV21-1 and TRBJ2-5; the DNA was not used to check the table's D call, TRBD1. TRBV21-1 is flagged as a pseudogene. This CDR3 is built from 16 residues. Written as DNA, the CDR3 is TGTGCCAGCAGTCGGAGCCCGGGACACCCGTCCGGGGAGCAGTACTTC. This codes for CASSRSPGHPSGEQYF.

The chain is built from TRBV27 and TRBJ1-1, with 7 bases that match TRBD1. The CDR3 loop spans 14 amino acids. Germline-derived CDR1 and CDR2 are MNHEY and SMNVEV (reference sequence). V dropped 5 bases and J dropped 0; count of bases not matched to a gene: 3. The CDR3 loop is CASSQGQMNTEAFF. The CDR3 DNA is TGTGCCAGCAGTCAGGGACAGATGAACACTGAAGCTTTCTTT.

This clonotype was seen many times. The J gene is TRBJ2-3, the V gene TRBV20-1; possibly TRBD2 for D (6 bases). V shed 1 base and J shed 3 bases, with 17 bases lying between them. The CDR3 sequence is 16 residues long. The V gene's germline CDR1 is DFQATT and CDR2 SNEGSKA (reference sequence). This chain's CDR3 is CSARAPRLGKTDTQYF. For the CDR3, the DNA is TGCAGTGCTAGAGCTCCCCGACTAGGAAAAACAGATACGCAGTATTTT.

The CDR3 is CASTAQGKDAEAFF. CDR3 bases: TGTGCCAGCACGGCACAGGGAAAGGACGCTGAAGCTTTCTTT. This chain joins TRBV12-3 or TRBV12-4 and TRBJ1-1; tentative D call: TRBD1 (6 bases). This CDR3 has 14 amino acids. V gave up 7 bases and J gave up 6 bases, with 18 bases separating them.

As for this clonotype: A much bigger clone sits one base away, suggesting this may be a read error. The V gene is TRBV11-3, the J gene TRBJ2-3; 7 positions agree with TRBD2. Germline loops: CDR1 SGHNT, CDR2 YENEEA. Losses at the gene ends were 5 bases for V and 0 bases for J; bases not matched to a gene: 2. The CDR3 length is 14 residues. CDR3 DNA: TGTGCCAGCAGCGATAGCGGGAGCACAGATACGCAGTATTTT. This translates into CASSDSGSTDTQYF.

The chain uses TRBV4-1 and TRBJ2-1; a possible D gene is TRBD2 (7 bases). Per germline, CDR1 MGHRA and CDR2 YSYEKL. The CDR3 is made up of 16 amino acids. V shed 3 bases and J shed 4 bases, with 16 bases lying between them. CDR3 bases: TGCGCCAGCAGCCAGTACCCTGAGGGGGGGTACAATGAGCAGTTCTTC. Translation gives CASSQYPEGGYNEQFF.

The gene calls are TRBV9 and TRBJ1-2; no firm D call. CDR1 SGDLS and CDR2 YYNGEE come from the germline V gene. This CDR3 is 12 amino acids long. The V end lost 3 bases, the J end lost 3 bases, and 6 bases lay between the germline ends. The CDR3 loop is CASSAEDYGYTF. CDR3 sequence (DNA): TGTGCCAGCAGCGCGGAGGACTATGGCTACACCTTC.